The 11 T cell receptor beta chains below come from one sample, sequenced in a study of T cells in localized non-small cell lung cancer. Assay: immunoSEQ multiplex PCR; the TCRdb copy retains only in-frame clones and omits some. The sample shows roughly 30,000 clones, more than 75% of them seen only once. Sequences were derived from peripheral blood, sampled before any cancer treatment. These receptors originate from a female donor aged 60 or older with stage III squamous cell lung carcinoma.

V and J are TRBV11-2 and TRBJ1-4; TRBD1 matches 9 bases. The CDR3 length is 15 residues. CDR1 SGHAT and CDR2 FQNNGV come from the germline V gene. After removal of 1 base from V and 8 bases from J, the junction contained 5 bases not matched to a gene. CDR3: CASSLAQGAWEKLFF. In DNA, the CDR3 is TGTGCCAGCAGCTTAGCACAGGGGGCGTGGGAAAAACTGTTTTTT.

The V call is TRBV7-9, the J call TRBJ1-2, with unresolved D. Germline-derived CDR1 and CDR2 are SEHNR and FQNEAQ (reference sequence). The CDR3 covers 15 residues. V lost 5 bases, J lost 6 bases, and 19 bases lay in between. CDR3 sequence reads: CASSVVVFRVDGYTF. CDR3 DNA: TGTGCCAGCAGCGTAGTGGTTTTTAGGGTCGATGGCTACACCTTC.

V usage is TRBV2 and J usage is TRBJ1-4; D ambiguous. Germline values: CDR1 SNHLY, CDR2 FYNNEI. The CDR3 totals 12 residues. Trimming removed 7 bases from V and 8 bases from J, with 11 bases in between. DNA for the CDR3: TGTGCCAGCACTCCGGAGGCGGAAAAACTGTTTTTT. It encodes CASTPEAEKLFF.

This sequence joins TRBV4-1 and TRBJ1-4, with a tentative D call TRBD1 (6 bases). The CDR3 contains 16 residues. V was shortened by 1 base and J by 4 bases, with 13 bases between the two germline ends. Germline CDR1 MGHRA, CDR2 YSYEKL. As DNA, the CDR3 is TGCGCCAGCAGCCAAGGGGACATCCGGTTTAATGAAAAACTGTTTTTT. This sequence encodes CASSQGDIRFNEKLFF.

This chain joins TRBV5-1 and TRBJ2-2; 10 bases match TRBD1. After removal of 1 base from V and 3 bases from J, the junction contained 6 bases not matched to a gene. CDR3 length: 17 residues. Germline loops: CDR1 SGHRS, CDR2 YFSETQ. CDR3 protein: CASSLQWTGGYTGELFF. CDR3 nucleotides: TGCGCCAGCAGCTTGCAGTGGACAGGGGGTTACACCGGGGAGCTGTTTTTT.

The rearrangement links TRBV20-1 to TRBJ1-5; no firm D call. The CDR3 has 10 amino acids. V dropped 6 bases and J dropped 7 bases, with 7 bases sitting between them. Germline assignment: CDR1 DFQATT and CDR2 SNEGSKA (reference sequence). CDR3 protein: CSARTQPQHF. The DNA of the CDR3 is TGCAGTGCACGGACCCAGCCCCAGCATTTT.

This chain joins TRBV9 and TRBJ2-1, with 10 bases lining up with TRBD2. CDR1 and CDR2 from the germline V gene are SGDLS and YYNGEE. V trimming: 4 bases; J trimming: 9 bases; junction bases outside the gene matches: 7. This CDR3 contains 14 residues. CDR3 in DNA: TGTGCCAGCAGCCTTAGCGGGGGGCGGGGTGAGCAGTTCTTC. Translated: CASSLSGGRGEQFF.

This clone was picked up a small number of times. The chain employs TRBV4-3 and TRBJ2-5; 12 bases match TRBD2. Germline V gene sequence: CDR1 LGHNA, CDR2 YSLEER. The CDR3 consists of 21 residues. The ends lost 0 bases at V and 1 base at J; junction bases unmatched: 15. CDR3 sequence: CASSQEWLAGGPGYGQETQYF. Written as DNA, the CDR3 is TGCGCCAGCAGCCAAGAATGGCTAGCGGGGGGGCCGGGTTACGGCCAAGAGACCCAGTACTTC.

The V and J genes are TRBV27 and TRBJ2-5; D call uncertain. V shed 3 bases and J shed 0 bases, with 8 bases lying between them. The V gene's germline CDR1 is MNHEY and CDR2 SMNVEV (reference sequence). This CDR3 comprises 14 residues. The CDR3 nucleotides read TGTGCCAGCAGTTTCGTGGGGTACCAAGAGACCCAGTACTTC. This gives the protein CASSFVGYQETQYF.

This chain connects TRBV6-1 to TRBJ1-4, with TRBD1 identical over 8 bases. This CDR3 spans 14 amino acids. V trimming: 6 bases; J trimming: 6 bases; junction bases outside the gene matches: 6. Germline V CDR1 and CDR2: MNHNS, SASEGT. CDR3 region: CASRWTGRDEKLFF. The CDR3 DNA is TGTGCCAGCAGGTGGACAGGGCGGGATGAAAAACTGTTTTTT.

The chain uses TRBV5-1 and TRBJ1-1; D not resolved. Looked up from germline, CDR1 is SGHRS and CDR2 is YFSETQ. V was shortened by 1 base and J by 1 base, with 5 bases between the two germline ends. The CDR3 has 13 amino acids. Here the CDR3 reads CASSLIGNTEAFF. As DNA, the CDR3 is TGCGCCAGCAGCTTGATAGGGAACACTGAAGCTTTCTTT.